This TCR beta chain came from a study of shared T cell receptors in the human thymus. The length of the CDR3 is 16 residues. The germline V gene has CDR1 SGHNT and CDR2 YENEEA. V lost 4 bases to trimming and J lost 1 base; unmatched junction nucleotides: 1. Here immunoSEQ multiplex PCR was the method, and the copy in TCRdb shows in-frame clones only, minus some. The sample contains 600,000 or so clones, around 87% of which appear only once. This sample was also put to use in a study of human thymus T cells. That study reports: Healthy Finnish infants having corrective surgery for congenital heart defects served as donors. Resected material from corrective heart surgery provided the thymus tissue analysed.

The clonotype comes from a boy under two years old with a congenital heart defect. Sequencing was performed on thymocytes. This sequence joins TRBV11-3 and TRBJ2-2; 12 positions match TRBD2. The CDR3 DNA reads TGTGCCAGCAGCTCGGGACTAGCGGGGAACACCGGGGAGCTGTTTTTT. Its translation is CASSSGLAGNTGELFF. Using reference TRBV11-3 and TRBJ2-2 for the parts outside the CDR3, the full variable domain is EAGVVQSPRYKIIEKKQPVAFWCNPISGHNTLYWYLQNLGQGPELLIRYENEEAVDDSQLPKDRFSAERLKGVDSTLKIQPAELGDSAVYLCASSSGLAGNTGELFFGEGSRLTVL.